The 12 T cell receptor beta chains reported below all come from one sample, sequenced in a study of blood T cell repertoires in COVID-19. Clones were read by immunoSEQ multiplex PCR, and TCRdb kept only the in-frame ones, dropping some. The sample shows roughly 86,000 clones, about nine tenths of them seen only once. Sequenced input: peripheral blood. All receptors derive from a woman in her forties or fifties in a cohort sampled during active COVID-19.

This clone was detected only a few times. V is TRBV19 and J is TRBJ1-5, with TRBD1 identical over 7 bases. The CDR3 runs to 13 residues. The J segment lost 5 bases and the V segment lost 4 bases, leaving 2 bases of the junction unmatched. Germline V gives CDR1 LNHDA, CDR2 SQIVND (reference sequence). CDR3 DNA: TGTGCCAGTAGTAAGACAGGGCATCAGCCCCAGCATTTT. Translated, it gives CASSKTGHQPQHF.

This clone has more than one count but fewer than ten. This chain uses TRBV6-2 or TRBV6-3 with TRBJ2-7; possible D gene TRBD2, 6 bases. From germline, CDR1 is MNHEY and CDR2 SVGEGT. V dropped 0 bases and J dropped 3 bases, with 12 bases sitting between them. This CDR3 is 15 amino acids long. This CDR3 is CASSYSAGTVYEQYF. DNA of the CDR3: TGTGCCAGCAGTTACTCCGCAGGGACTGTCTACGAGCAGTACTTC.

With regard to this clone: A read error may be the cause here, since a much bigger clone is one base away. This rearrangement joins TRBV5-6 to TRBJ2-7; D is undetermined. Germline V gene lookup returns CDR1 SGHDT and CDR2 YYEEEE. Trimming stripped 3 bases from V and 3 bases from J, with 4 bases between. The CDR3 runs 11 residues. The DNA for the CDR3 is TGTGCCAGCAGCTCCCTCTACGAGCAGTACTTC. The encoded protein is CASSSLYEQYF. The full variable domain, rest sourced from reference TRBV5-6 and TRBJ2-7, is DAGVTQSPTHLIKTRGQQVTLRCSPKSGHDTVSWYQQALGQGPQFIFQYYEEEERQRGNFPDRFSGHQFPNYSSELNVNALLLGDSALYLCASSSLYEQYFGPGTRLTVT.

This chain joins TRBV6-5 and TRBJ1-6, with 11 bases fitting TRBD1. The CDR3 is 13 amino acids. The junction had 1 base not matched to a gene; V was cut back by 6 bases and J by 9 bases. CDR1 and CDR2 from the germline V gene are MNHEY and SVGAGI. CDR3: CASRGTGGSPLHF. The CDR3 nucleotides are TGTGCCAGCAGAGGGACAGGGGGTTCACCCCTCCACTTT.

The rearrangement joins TRBV5-4 to TRBJ1-2, with 9 bases aligning to TRBD1. The CDR3 has 16 residues. V shed 2 bases, J shed 2 bases, and the junction held 7 bases outside the gene matches. Germline assignment: CDR1 SGHNT and CDR2 YYREEE (reference sequence). The CDR3 loop reads CASSLLGQGRNYGYTF. Here the CDR3 DNA reads TGTGCCAGCAGCTTATTAGGACAGGGGAGAAACTATGGCTACACCTTC.

This chain links TRBV21-1 with TRBJ2-7; TRBD2, the table's D call, was not compared with the DNA. TRBV21-1 is listed as a pseudogene. The CDR3 consists of 18 residues. CDR3 in amino acids: CASSKAQLLAGGNYEQYF. The CDR3 DNA reads as TGTGCCAGCAGCAAAGCCCAGCTTCTAGCGGGGGGGAACTACGAGCAGTACTTC.

The rearrangement links TRBV4-1 to TRBJ2-2; the match to TRBD2 covers 8 bases. Trimming removed 1 base from V and 3 bases from J; junction bases left unmatched: 4. The CDR3 has 16 residues. CDR1 and CDR2 from the germline V gene are MGHRA and YSYEKL. DNA of the CDR3: TGCGCCAGCAGCCAAGCTAGCGGGCCTTACACCGGGGAGCTGTTTTTT. It translates to CASSQASGPYTGELFF.

The chain couples TRBV7-6 to TRBJ2-7; 8 bases match TRBD1. Unmatched junction bases numbered 8, after V lost 1 base and J lost 3 bases. The CDR3 totals 16 residues. Germline V gives CDR1 SGHVS, CDR2 FNYEAQ. For the CDR3, the DNA is TGTGCCAGCAGCTTAGACGGACAGGGACGATACTACGAGCAGTACTTC. Translation: CASSLDGQGRYYEQYF.

The chain is built from TRBV12-3 or TRBV12-4 and TRBJ2-2; the D is unclear. The V gene lost 3 bases and the J gene lost 4 bases, with 3 bases spanning the gap. The CDR3 extends over 12 amino acids. The CDR3 DNA is TGTGCCAGCAGTTTCGTCACCGGGGAGCTGTTTTTT. Translated, it gives CASSFVTGELFF.

DNA of the CDR3: TGCGCCAGCAGCCAGGGACAAAGGGCCGGGGAGCTGTTTTTT. Translation gives CASSQGQRAGELFF. J is TRBJ2-2 and V is TRBV4-1; D is perhaps TRBD1 (6 bases). CDR3 length: 14 amino acids. Per the germline V gene, CDR1 is MGHRA and CDR2 is YSYEKL. The ends were cut back, 3 bases at V and 6 bases at J, with 11 bases in the middle.

The chain couples TRBV10-3 to TRBJ2-2; TRBD1 matches at 11 bases. In germline, CDR1 is ENHRY, CDR2 SYGVKD. This CDR3 region has 16 residues. V was clipped by 5 bases and J by 6 bases; unmatched bases: 8. The CDR3 spells CAISPGGQGEAGELFF. Here the CDR3 DNA reads TGTGCCATCAGTCCGGGGGGACAGGGGGAAGCCGGGGAGCTGTTTTTT.

The chain has TRBV30 and TRBJ2-7; maybe TRBD1 (6 bases). Per germline, CDR1 GTSNPN and CDR2 SVGIG (reference sequence). V was cut by 2 bases and J by 3 bases, with 8 bases left in between. The CDR3 consists of 12 residues. CDR3 loop: CAWSLQGYEQYF. Written as DNA, the CDR3 is TGTGCCTGGAGTCTACAGGGCTACGAGCAGTACTTC.